This TCR beta chain was sequenced during a study of beta chain features in type 1 diabetes. About the study: Some 110 million sorted cells were examined across all samples. Whole-study findings and limits: Researchers reported that naive, central memory and Treg TCRB repertoires appeared more similar in patients than in healthy donors. Moderate but significant shortening of TCRB CDR3s was recorded in all four CD4+ subsets from Type 1 diabetes patients. Type 1 diabetes patients had fewer VDJ junction insertions and more deletions.

This clone occurred many times. Its antigen is not known. The identical CDR3 is also encoded by other nucleotide sequences in the sample. J lost 4 bases, V lost 0 bases, and 4 bases had no gene match. CDR1 GTSNPN and CDR2 SVGIG come from the germline V gene (reference sequence). The CDR3 runs 14 residues. Reverse transcribing all isolated RNA meant expressed TCRB transcripts were sequenced. Sequencing used immunoSEQ multiplex PCR; TCRdb keeps in-frame clones, though not all of them. The sample holds about 410,000 clones; over 11% are singletons and the top ten take about 0.04%. The TCR sequence derives from a young man in good health. Sequenced: naive CD4+ T cells from blood. The chain carries TRBV30 and TRBJ2-3; 7 positions match TRBD2. CDR3 sequence reads: CAWSVGGSSDTQYF. As DNA, the CDR3 is TGTGCCTGGAGTGTTGGCGGGAGCTCAGATACGCAGTATTTT.